The 10 T cell receptor beta chains in this list originate from one sample, sequenced in a study of PD-1 blockade in classical Hodgkin lymphoma. Following autologous stem cell transplantation, relapse occurred in every patient, and exposure to brentuximab vedotin varied. The repertoire was sequenced with immunoSEQ multiplex PCR; TCRdb's copy has only in-frame clones and lacks some. The sample includes 35,000 to 50,000 clones, 70% to 80% seen only once; the top ten take 10% to 11%. The sample in question was peripheral blood mononuclear cells (PBMCs), obtained at baseline. These TCRs come from a human donor with classical Hodgkin lymphoma.

This clone showed up just a few times. This chain links TRBV4-2 with TRBJ2-2; 9 bases agree with TRBD1. The CDR3 sequence is 17 residues long. Germline CDR1 LGHNA, CDR2 YNFKEQ. J was trimmed by 6 bases and V by 0 bases; bases with no gene match: 8. The CDR3 DNA reads as TGTGCCAGCAGCCAAGAAGGAGTGGGACAGGGATCCGGGGAGCTGTTTTTT. This encodes CASSQEGVGQGSGELFF.

The CDR3 here is CASSPPGTSGNYNEQFF. In DNA form, the CDR3 reads TGTGCCAGCTCACCACCGGGAACTAGCGGGAATTACAATGAGCAGTTCTTC. The chain recombines TRBV18 with TRBJ2-1, with 10 bases identical to TRBD2. Per the germline V gene, CDR1 is KGHSH and CDR2 is LQKENI. V trimming: 0 bases; J trimming: 4 bases; junction bases outside the gene matches: 6. The CDR3 sequence is 17 residues long. Full variable domain (remainder filled in from reference TRBV18 and TRBJ2-1): NAGVMQNPRHLVRRRGQEARLRCSPMKGHSHVYWYRQLPEEGLKFMVYLQKENIIDESGMPKERFSAEFPKEGPSILRIQQVVRGDSAAYFCASSPPGTSGNYNEQFFGPGTRLTVL.

The chain has TRBV6-5 and TRBJ2-1; 10 bases align to TRBD2. CDR1 MNHEY and CDR2 SVGAGI come from the germline V gene. The V segment lost 6 bases and the J segment 7 bases; nucleotides outside the gene matches: 9. The CDR3 runs to 15 residues. CDR3 DNA: TGTGCCAGCAGCTCATGGGCTAGCGGGAGTAATGAGCAGTTCTTC. This encodes CASSSWASGSNEQFF.

The chain is built from TRBV6-1 and TRBJ2-7; the D gene is possibly TRBD2 (6 bases). The CDR3 is 15 residues long. V was shortened by 0 bases and J by 0 bases, with 9 bases between the two germline ends. Per germline, CDR1 MNHNS and CDR2 SASEGT. The CDR3 coding sequence is TGTGCCAGCAGTGAAGCCGGGGGTTCCTCCTACGAGCAGTACTTC. Amino acid sequence: CASSEAGGSSYEQYF.

The chain couples TRBV6-1 to TRBJ1-1; D may be TRBD1 (5 bases). Germline CDR1 MNHNS, CDR2 SASEGT. The CDR3 length is 12 residues. V gave up 1 base and J gave up 8 bases, with 8 bases separating them. CDR3 protein: CASSEGGREAFF. For the CDR3, the DNA is TGTGCCAGCAGTGAAGGGGGCAGAGAAGCTTTCTTT.

J is TRBJ2-5 and V is TRBV9; tentative D call: TRBD2 (6 bases). Germline V CDR1 and CDR2: SGDLS, YYNGEE. The CDR3 has 15 amino acids. V dropped 3 bases and J dropped 5 bases, with 17 bases sitting between them. The CDR3 loop reads CASSALEGGGETQYF. CDR3 DNA: TGTGCCAGCAGCGCCCTGGAGGGAGGCGGGGAGACCCAGTACTTC.

The chain couples TRBV6-4 to TRBJ2-2; 12 nucleotides agree with TRBD2. CDR3 length: 17 residues. The V segment lost 6 bases and the J segment 4 bases; nucleotides outside the gene matches: 9. From germline, CDR1 is MRHNA and CDR2 SNTAGT. CDR3 amino acids: CASSPGTSGSSTGELFF. The CDR3 nucleotides read TGTGCCAGCAGCCCCGGGACTAGCGGGTCAAGCACCGGGGAGCTGTTTTTT.

The CDR3 DNA reads TGTGCCAGCAGTCAACCCCCAGGAGAGGACACTGAAGCTTTCTTT. Translation gives CASSQPPGEDTEAFF. This chain uses TRBV6-6 with TRBJ1-1; D not resolved. Deletions cut 5 bases from V and 3 bases from J, with 16 bases between. Per germline, CDR1 MNHNY and CDR2 SVGAGI (reference sequence). The CDR3 is 15 amino acids.

This sequence joins TRBV11-2 and TRBJ2-7, with D hard to call. V was cut by 4 bases and J by 0 bases, with 7 bases left in between. Germline values: CDR1 SGHAT, CDR2 FQNNGV. The CDR3 runs 13 residues. The CDR3 sequence: CASSYDNSYEQYF. CDR3 bases: TGTGCCAGCAGCTATGACAACTCCTACGAGCAGTACTTC.

V usage is TRBV28 and J usage is TRBJ2-5; 10 nucleotides line up with TRBD2. V lost 5 bases to trimming and J lost 2 bases; unmatched junction nucleotides: 5. The germline gives CDR1 MDHEN, CDR2 SYDVKM. This CDR3 is 15 amino acids long. CDR3 protein: CASSPGLALQETQYF. In DNA form, the CDR3 reads TGTGCCAGCAGTCCGGGACTAGCGCTGCAAGAGACCCAGTACTTC.